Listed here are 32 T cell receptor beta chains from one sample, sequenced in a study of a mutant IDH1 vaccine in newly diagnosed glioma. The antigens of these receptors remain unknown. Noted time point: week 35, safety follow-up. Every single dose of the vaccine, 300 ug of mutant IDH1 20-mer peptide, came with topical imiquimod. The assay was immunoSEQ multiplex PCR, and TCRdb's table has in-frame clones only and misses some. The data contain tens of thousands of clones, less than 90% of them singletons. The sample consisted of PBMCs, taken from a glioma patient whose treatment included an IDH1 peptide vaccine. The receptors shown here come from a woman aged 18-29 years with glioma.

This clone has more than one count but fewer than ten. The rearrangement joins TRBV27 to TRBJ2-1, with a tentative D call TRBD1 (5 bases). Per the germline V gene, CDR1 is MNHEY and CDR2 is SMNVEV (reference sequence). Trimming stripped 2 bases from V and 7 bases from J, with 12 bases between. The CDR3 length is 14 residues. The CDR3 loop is CASSLRGTGNEQFF. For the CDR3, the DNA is TGTGCCAGCAGTTTAAGGGGTACCGGGAATGAGCAGTTCTTC.

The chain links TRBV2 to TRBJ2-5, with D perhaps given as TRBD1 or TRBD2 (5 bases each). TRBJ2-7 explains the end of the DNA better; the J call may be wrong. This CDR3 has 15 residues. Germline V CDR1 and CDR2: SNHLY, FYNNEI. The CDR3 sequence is CASLGGTGGAYEQYF. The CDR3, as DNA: TGTGCCAGCTTAGGTGGGACCGGAGGAGCCTACGAGCAGTACTTC.

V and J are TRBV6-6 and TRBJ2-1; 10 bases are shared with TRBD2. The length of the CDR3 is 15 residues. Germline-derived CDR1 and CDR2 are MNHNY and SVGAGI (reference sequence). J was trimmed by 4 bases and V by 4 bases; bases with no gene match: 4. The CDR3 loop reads CASSSRTSGYNEQFF. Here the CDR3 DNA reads TGTGCCAGCAGTTCGCGGACTAGCGGTTACAATGAGCAGTTCTTC.

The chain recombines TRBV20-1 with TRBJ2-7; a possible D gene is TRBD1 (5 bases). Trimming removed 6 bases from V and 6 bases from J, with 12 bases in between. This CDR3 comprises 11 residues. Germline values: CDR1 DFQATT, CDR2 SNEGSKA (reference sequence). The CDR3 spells CSAAPGIEQYF. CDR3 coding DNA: TGCAGTGCCGCGCCAGGGATCGAGCAGTACTTC.

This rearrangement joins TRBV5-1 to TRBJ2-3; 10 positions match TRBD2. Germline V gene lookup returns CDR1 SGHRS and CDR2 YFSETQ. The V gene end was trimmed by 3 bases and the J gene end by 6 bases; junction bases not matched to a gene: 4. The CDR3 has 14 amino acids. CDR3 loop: CASSSTSGLDTQYF. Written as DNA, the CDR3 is TGCGCCAGCAGCTCGACTAGCGGGCTTGATACGCAGTATTTT.

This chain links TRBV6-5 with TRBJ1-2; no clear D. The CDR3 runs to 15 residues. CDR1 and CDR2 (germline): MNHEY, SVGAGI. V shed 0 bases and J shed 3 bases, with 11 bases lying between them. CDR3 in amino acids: CASSYSPTRYYGYTF. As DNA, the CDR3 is TGTGCCAGCAGTTACTCCCCAACCAGATACTATGGCTACACCTTC.

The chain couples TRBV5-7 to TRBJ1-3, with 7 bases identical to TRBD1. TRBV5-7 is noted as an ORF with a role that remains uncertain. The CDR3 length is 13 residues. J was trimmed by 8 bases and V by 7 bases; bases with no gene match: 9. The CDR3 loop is CASGRQGGYTIYF. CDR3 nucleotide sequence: TGTGCCAGCGGCAGACAGGGTGGTTACACCATATATTTT.

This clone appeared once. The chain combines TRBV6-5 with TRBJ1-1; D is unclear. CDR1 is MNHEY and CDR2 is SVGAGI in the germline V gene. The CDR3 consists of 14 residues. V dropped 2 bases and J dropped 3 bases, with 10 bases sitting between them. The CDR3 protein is CASSYDGSYTEAFF. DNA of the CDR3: TGTGCCAGCAGTTACGATGGATCGTACACTGAAGCTTTCTTT.

The DNA of the CDR3 is TGCGCCAGCAGCCGCGGACAGGGTAAAGTTGAAAAACTGTTTTTT. It yields the protein CASSRGQGKVEKLFF. This chain joins TRBV5-1 and TRBJ1-4; 8 bases fit TRBD1. The germline V gene has CDR1 SGHRS and CDR2 YFSETQ. J gave up 7 bases and V 4 bases, and 9 bases lay outside the gene matches. The CDR3 sequence is 15 residues long.

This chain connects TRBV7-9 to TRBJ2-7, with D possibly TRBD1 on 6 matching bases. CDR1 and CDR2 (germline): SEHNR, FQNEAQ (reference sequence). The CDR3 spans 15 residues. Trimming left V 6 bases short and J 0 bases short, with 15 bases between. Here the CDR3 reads CASSLRDKSSYEQYF. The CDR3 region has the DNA TGTGCCAGCAGTCTCCGGGACAAATCCTCCTACGAGCAGTACTTC.

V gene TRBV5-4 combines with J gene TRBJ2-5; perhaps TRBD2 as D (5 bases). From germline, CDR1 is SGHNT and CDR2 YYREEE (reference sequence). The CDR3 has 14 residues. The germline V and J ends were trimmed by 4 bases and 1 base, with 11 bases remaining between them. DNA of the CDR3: TGTGCCAGCAGCCGCCTCACTAGCCAAGAGACCCAGTACTTC. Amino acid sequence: CASSRLTSQETQYF.

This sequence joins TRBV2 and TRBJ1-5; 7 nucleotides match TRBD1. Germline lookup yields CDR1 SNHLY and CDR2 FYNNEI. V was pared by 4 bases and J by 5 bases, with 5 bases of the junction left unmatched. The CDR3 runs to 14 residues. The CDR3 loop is CASSGQGSYQPQHF. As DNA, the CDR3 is TGTGCCAGCAGTGGACAGGGCTCGTATCAGCCCCAGCATTTT. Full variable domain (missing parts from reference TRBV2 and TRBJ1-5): EPEVTQTPSHQVTQMGQEVILRCVPISNHLYFYWYRQILGQKVEFLVSFYNNEISEKSEIFDDQFSVERPDGSNFTLKIRSTKLEDSAMYFCASSGQGSYQPQHFGDGTRLSIL.

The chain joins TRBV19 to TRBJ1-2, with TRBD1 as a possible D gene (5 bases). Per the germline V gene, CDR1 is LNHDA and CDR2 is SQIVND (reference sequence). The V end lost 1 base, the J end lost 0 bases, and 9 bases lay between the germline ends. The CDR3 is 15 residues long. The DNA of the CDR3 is TGTGCCAGTAGTATAGGAGGGGCAACTAACTATGGCTACACCTTC. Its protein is CASSIGGATNYGYTF.

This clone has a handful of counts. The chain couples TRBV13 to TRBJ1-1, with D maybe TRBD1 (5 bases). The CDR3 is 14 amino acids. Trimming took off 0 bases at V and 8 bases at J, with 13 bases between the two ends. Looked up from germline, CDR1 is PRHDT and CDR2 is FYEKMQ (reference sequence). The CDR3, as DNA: TGTGCCAGCAGCTTAGGGGGGCAACACGGAGAAGCTTTCTTT. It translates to CASSLGGQHGEAFF.

The CDR3 sequence is CASSRRKSQETQYF. DNA for the CDR3: TGTGCCAGCAGCCGACGGAAATCCCAAGAGACCCAGTACTTC. This chain connects TRBV14 to TRBJ2-5; D is unresolved. V was trimmed by 4 bases and J by 1 base, leaving 10 bases between them. Germline CDR1 reads SGHDN; CDR2 reads FVKESK. The CDR3 runs to 14 residues.

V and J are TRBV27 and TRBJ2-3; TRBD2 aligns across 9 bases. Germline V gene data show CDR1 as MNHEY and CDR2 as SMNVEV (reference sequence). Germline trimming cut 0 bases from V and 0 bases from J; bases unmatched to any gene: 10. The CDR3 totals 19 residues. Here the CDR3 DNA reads TGTGCCAGCAGTTTATCACCTCCCCTGGCGGGGGGGAGCACAGATACGCAGTATTTT. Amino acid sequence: CASSLSPPLAGGSTDTQYF.

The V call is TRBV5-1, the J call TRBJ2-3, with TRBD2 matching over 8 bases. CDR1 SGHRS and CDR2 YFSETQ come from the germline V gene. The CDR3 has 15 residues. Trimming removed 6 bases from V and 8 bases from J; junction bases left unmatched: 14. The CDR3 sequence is CASIPGGGAAATQYF. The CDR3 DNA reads TGCGCCAGCATCCCGGGGGGGGGCGCGGCGGCTACGCAGTATTTT.

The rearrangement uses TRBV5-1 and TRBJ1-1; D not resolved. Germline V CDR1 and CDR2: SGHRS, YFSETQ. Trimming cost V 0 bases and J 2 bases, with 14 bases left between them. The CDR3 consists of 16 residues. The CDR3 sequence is CASSLGVLVYNTEAFF. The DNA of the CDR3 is TGCGCCAGCAGCTTGGGGGTCCTGGTATATAACACTGAAGCTTTCTTT.

The CDR3 nucleotides are TGTGCCAGCCAGACTAGCGGGAGACCCGAGACCCAGTACTTC. It yields the protein CASQTSGRPETQYF. This chain uses TRBV6-1 with TRBJ2-5; 12 bases match TRBD2. V lost 8 bases to trimming and J lost 5 bases; unmatched junction nucleotides: 6. Germline-derived CDR1 and CDR2 are MNHNS and SASEGT. The CDR3 sequence is 14 residues long.

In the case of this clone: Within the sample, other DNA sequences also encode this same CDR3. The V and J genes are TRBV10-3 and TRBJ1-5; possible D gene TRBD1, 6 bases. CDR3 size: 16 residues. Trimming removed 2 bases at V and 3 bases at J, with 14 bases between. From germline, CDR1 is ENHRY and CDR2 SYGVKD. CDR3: CAISERGAGYNQPQHF. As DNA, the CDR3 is TGTGCCATCAGTGAGAGGGGGGCGGGATACAATCAGCCCCAGCATTTT.

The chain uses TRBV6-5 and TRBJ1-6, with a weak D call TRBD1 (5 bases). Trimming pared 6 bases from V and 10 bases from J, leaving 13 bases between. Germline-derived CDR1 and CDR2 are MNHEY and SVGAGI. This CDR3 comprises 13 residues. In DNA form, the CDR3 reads TGTGCCAGCAGGGAACCAGGGAGCTCACCCCTCCACTTT. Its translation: CASREPGSSPLHF.

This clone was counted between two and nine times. CDR3 nucleotide sequence: TGTGCCAGCAGCTTAGAGGGACTGAGCAATGAGCAGTTCTTC. Translation: CASSLEGLSNEQFF. V and J are TRBV7-6 and TRBJ2-1; possible D gene TRBD2, 6 bases. Germline V gene data show CDR1 as SGHVS and CDR2 as FNYEAQ. V was shortened by 1 base and J by 6 bases, with 10 bases between the two germline ends. The CDR3 has 14 amino acids.

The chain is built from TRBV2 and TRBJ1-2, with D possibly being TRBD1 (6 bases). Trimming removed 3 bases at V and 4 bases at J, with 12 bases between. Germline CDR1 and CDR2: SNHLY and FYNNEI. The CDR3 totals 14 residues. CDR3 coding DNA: TGTGCCAGCAGTGATTCAGGGGCAGGCTATGGCTACACCTTC. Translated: CASSDSGAGYGYTF.

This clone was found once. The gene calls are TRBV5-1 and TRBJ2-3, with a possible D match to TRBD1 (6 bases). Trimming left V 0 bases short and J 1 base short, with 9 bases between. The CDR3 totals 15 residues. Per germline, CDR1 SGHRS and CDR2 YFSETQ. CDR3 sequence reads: CASSLEQGGTDTQYF. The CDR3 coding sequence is TGCGCCAGCAGCTTGGAACAGGGTGGCACAGATACGCAGTATTTT.

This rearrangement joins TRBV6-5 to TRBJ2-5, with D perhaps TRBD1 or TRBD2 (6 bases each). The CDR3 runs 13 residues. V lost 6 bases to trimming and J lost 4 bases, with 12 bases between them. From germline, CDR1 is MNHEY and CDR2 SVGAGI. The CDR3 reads CASRAGGTETQYF. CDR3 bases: TGTGCCAGCAGGGCCGGGGGCACAGAGACCCAGTACTTC.

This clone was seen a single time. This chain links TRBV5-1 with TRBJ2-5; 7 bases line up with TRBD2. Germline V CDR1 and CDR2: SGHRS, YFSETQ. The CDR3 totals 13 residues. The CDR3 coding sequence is TGCGTCACCGCCACTAGCGCTCAAGAGACCCAGTACTTC. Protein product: CVTATSAQETQYF. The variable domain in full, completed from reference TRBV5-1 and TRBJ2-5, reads KAGVTQTPRYLIKTRGQQVTLSCSPISGHRSVSWYQQTPGQGLQFLFEYFSETQRNKGNFPGRFSGRQFSNSRSEMNVSTLELGDSALYLCVTATSAQETQYFGPGTRLLVL.

For the CDR3, the DNA is TGCAGCGTTGAAGATCCTACCCTTAGCTCCTACGAGCAGTACTTC. Protein sequence: CSVEDPTLSSYEQYF. This chain connects TRBV29-1 to TRBJ2-7; D ambiguous. Germline lookup yields CDR1 SQVTM and CDR2 ANQGSEA. The CDR3 length is 15 residues. V was pared by 0 bases and J by 0 bases, with 12 bases between.

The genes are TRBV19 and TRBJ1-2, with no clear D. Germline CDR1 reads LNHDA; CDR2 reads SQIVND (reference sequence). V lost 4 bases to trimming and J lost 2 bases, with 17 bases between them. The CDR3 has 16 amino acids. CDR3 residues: CASSTDTRGLNYGYTF. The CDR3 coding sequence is TGTGCCAGTAGTACAGATACCAGAGGGCTCAACTATGGCTACACCTTC.

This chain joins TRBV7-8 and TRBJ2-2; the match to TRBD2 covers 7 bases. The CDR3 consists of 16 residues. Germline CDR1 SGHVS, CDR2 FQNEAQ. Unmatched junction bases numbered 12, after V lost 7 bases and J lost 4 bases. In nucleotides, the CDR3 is TGTGCCAGCACCCGGGGATGGGGGAGGGTCACCGGGGAGCTGTTTTTT. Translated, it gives CASTRGWGRVTGELFF. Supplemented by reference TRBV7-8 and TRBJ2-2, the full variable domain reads GAGVSQSPRYKVAKRGQDVALRCDPISGHVSLFWYQQALGQGPEFLTYFQNEAQLDKSGLPSDRFFAERPEGSVSTLKIQRTQQEDSAVYLCASTRGWGRVTGELFFGEGSRLTVL.

CDR3 DNA sequence: TGTGCCAGCAGCCCGACCCTAGGTGAGCAGTTCTTC. This codes for CASSPTLGEQFF. V is TRBV7-9 and J is TRBJ2-1; D is undetermined. The CDR3 has 12 amino acids. Germline V gene data show CDR1 as SEHNR and CDR2 as FQNEAQ (reference sequence). V was trimmed by 5 bases and J by 9 bases, leaving 11 bases between them.

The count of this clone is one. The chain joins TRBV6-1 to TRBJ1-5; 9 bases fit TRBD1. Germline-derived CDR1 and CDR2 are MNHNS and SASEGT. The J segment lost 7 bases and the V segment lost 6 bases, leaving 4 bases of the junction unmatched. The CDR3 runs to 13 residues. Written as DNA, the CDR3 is TGTGCCAGCAGGGACAGGGGCGAACAGCCCCAGCATTTT. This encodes CASRDRGEQPQHF.

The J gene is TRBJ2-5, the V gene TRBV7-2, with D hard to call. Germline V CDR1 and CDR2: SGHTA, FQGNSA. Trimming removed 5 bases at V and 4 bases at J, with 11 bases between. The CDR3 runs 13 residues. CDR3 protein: CASSPKIRETQYF. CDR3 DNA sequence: TGTGCCAGCAGCCCGAAGATCCGAGAGACCCAGTACTTC.